Detailed here is one TCR beta chain. This clone was seen only once. It has no known antigen specificity. No base-level quality is on record; no much larger clone is a single base apart. Libraries were constructed by the immunoSEQ multiplex PCR assay. Drawn from immuneACCESS, this table holds only the in-frame rearrangements with V and J called that TCRdb kept. Clones are partly lost; checked studies trace under half to an unresolved V gene and leave the rest unexplained. This sample holds under 45,000 clones; approximately 92% were observed only once. Of the sample, approximately 0.62% falls within the top ten clones. The data belong to a study of T cell changes during pregnancy in multiple sclerosis (dated by TCRdb to between 2018 and 2021). Study-wide context: Changes in the T cell repertoire over the course of pregnancy were examined in this study in women with multiple sclerosis.

Based on the germline V gene, the CDR1 and CDR2 sequences are SGHRS and YFSETQ. The CDR3 measures 13 amino acids from cysteine to phenylalanine. Here the CDR3 DNA is all that survives: 39 bases in frame from base 1. V is pared back by 4 bases and J by 1 base, with 6 bases lying between the germline termini. Sequenced material: CD4+ T cells from peripheral blood mononuclear cells, taken in the first trimester of pregnancy. Recombination connected TRBV5-1 to TRBJ1-3; no D gene call is confident. The sequence derives from a female donor with multiple sclerosis, enrolled in a pregnancy study. The CDR3 protein is CASSQVSGNTIYF. DNA sequence: TGCGCCAGCAGCCAGGTTTCTGGAAACACCATATATTTT. With all but the CDR3 taken from the reference TRBV5-1 and TRBJ1-3 genes, the full variable domain is: KAGVTQTPRYLIKTRGQQVTLSCSPISGHRSVSWYQQTPGQGLQFLFEYFSETQRNKGNFPGRFSGRQFSNSRSEMNVSTLELGDSALYLCASSQVSGNTIYFGEGSWLTVV.